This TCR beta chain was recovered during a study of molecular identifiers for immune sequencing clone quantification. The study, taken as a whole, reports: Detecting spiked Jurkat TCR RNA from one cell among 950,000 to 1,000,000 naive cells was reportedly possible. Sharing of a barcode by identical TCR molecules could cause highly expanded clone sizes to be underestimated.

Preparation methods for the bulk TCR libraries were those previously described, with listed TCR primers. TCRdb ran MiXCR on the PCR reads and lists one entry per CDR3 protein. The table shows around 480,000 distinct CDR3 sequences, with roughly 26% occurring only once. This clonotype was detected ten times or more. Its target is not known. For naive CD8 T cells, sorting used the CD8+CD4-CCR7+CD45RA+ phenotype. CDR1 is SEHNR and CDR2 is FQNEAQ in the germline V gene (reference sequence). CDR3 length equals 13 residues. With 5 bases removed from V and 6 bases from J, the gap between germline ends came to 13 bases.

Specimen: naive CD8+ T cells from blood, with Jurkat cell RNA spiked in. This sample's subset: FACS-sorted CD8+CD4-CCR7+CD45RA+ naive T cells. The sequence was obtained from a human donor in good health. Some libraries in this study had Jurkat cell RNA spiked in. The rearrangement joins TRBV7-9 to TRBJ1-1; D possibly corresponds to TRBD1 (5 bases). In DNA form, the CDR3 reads TGTGCCAGCAGCCACGTCGGGGCCCCTGAAGCTTTCTTT. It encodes CASSHVGAPEAFF. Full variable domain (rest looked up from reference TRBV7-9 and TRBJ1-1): DTGVSQNPRHKITKRGQNVTFRCDPISEHNRLYWYRQTLGQGPEFLTYFQNEAQLEKSRLLSDRFSAERPKGSFSTLEIQRTEQGDSAMYLCASSHVGAPEAFFGQGTRLTVV.